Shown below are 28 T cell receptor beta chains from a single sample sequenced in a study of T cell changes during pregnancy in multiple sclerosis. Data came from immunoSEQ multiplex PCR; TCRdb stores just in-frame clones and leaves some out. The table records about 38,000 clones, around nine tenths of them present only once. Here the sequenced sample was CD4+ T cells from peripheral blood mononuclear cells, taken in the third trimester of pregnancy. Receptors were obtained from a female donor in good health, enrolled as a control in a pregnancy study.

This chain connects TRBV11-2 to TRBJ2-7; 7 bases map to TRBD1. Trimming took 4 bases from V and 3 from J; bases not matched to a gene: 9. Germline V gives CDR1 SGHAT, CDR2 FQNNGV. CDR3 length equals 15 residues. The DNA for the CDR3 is TGTGCCAGCAGCTCTCTCCGGGACAGCATCTACGAGCAGTACTTC. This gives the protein CASSSLRDSIYEQYF.

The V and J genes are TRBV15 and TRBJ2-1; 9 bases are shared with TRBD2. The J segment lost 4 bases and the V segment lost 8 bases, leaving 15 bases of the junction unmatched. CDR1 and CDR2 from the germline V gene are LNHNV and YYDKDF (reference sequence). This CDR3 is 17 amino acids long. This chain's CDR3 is CATAQRSGGLDYNEQFF. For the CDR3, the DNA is TGTGCCACCGCGCAGAGGAGCGGGGGGCTGGATTACAATGAGCAGTTCTTC. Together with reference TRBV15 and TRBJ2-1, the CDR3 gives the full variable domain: DAMVIQNPRYQVTQFGKPVTLSCSQTLNHNVMYWYQQKSSQAPKLLFHYYDKDFNNEADTPDNFQSRRPNTSFCFLDIRSPGLGDTAMYLCATAQRSGGLDYNEQFFGPGTRLTVL.

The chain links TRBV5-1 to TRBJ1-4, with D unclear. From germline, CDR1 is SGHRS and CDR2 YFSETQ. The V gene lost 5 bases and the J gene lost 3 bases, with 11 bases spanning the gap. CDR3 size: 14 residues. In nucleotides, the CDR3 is TGCGCCAGCAGAACGGGTGGTTCTAATGAAAAACTGTTTTTT. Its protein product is CASRTGGSNEKLFF.

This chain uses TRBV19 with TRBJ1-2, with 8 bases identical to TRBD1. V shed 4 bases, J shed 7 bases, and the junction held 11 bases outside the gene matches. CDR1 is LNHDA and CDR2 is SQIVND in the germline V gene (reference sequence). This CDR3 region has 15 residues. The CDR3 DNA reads TGTGCCAGTAGTACCCGGACAGGGTTGCAGTCTGGCTACACCTTC. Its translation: CASSTRTGLQSGYTF.

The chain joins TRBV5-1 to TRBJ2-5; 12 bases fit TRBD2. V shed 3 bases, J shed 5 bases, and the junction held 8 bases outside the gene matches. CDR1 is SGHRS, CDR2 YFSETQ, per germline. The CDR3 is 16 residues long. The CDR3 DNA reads TGCGCCAGCAGCTCAGGACTAGCGGGAAGTGCTGAGACCCAGTACTTC. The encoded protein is CASSSGLAGSAETQYF.

The CDR3 DNA follows: TGTGCCAGCAGCCCAAGGACTAGCGGAACAGATACGCAGTATTTT. Protein product: CASSPRTSGTDTQYF. The J gene is TRBJ2-3, the V gene TRBV7-2, with 10 bases matching TRBD2. Per the germline V gene, CDR1 is SGHTA and CDR2 is FQGNSA. V trimming: 5 bases; J trimming: 3 bases; junction bases outside the gene matches: 5. The CDR3 spans 15 residues.

The CDR3 coding sequence is TGTGCCAGTAGTATAGGAGGGACTATCCACGAGCAGTACTTC. Protein: CASSIGGTIHEQYF. This chain links TRBV19 with TRBJ2-7; 7 bases fit TRBD2. V shed 1 base and J 5 bases; nucleotides not matched to a gene: 5. CDR1 LNHDA and CDR2 SQIVND come from the germline V gene (reference sequence). The CDR3 is 14 residues long.

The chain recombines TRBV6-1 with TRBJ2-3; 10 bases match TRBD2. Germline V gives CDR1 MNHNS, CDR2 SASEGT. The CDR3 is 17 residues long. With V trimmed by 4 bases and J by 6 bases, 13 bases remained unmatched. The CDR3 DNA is TGTGCCAGCAGTGGGCTGACTAGCGGGTTCAAGGGGGATACGCAGTATTTT. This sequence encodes CASSGLTSGFKGDTQYF.

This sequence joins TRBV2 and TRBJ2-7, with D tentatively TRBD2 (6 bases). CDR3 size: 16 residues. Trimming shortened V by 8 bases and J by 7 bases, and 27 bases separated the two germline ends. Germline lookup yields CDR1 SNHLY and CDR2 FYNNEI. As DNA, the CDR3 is TGTGCCAGCGGCAGTGAGGCCGGAGGGTCGGGGTGGGAGCAGTACTTC. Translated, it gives CASGSEAGGSGWEQYF.

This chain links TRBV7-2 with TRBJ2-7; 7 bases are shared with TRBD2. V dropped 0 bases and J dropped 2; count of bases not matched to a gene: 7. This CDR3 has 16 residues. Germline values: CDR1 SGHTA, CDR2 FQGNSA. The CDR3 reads CASSLALAVAPYEQYF. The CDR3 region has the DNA TGTGCCAGCAGCTTAGCCCTAGCGGTCGCTCCCTACGAGCAGTACTTC.

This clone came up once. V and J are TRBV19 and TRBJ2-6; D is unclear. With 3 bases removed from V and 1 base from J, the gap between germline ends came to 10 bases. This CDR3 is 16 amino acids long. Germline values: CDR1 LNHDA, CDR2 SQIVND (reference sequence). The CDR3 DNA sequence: TGTGCCAGTAGTATTGTCTGGCGGTCTGGGGCCAACGTCCTGACTTTC. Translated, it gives CASSIVWRSGANVLTF.

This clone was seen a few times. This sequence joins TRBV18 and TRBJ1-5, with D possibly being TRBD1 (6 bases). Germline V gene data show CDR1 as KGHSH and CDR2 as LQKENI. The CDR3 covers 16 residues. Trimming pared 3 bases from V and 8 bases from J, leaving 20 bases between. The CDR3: CASSPQGTALPKPQHF. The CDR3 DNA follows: TGTGCCAGCTCACCCCAGGGGACGGCCCTCCCGAAGCCCCAGCATTTT.

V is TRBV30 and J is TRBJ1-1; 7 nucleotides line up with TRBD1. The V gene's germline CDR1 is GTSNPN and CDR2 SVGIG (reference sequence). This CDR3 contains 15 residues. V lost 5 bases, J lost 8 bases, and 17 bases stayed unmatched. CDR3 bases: TGTGCCTGGGGAAGGGGGACAGCAAGGAGGGGGGAAGCTTTCTTT. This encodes CAWGRGTARRGEAFF.

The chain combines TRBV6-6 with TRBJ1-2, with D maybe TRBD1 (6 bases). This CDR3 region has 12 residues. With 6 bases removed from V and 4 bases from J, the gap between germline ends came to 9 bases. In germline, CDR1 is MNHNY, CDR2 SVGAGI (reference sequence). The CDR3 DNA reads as TGTGCCAGCAGCGGGACAAGCTATGGCTACACCTTC. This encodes CASSGTSYGYTF.

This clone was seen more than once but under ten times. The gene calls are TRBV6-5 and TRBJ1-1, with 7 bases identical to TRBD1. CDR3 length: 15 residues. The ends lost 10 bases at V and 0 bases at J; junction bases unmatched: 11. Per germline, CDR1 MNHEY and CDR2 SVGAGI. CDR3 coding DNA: TGTGCCACCGGACCAGCGGACAGGATGAACACTGAAGCTTTCTTT. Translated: CATGPADRMNTEAFF.

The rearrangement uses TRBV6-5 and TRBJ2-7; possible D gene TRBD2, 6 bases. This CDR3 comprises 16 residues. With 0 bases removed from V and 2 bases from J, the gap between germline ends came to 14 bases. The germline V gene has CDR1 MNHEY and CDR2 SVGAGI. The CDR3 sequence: CASSYSSGGAAYEQYF. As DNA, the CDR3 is TGTGCCAGCAGTTACTCGTCAGGCGGGGCGGCCTACGAGCAGTACTTC.

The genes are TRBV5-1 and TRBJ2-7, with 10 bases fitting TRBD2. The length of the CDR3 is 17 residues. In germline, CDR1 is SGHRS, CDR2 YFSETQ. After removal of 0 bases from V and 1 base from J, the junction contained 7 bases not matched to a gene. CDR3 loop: CASSLESLAGLSYEQYF. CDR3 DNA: TGCGCCAGCAGCTTGGAGTCACTAGCGGGGCTGTCCTACGAGCAGTACTTC.

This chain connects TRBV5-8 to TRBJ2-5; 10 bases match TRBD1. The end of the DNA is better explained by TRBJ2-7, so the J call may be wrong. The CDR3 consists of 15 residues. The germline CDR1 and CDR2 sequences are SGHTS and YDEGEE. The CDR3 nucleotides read TGTGCCAGCAGCTTGGACAGGACAGGGGGCTACGAGCAGTACTTC. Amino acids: CASSLDRTGGYEQYF.

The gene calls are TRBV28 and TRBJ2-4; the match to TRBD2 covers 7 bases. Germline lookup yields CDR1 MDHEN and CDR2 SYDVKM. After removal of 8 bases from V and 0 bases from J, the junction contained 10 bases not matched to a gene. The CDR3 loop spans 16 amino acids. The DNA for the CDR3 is TGTGCCAGCCCCCCCCGCGGGGGTGAAGCCAAAAACATTCAGTACTTC. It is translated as CASPPRGGEAKNIQYF.

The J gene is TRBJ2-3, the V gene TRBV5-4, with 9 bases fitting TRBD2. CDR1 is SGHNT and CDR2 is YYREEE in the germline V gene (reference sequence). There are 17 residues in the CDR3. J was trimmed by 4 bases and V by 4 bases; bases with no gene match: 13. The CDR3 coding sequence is TGTGCCAGCAGCGCGATTTTGGCGGGGGGGCGGGCAGATACGCAGTATTTT. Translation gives CASSAILAGGRADTQYF.

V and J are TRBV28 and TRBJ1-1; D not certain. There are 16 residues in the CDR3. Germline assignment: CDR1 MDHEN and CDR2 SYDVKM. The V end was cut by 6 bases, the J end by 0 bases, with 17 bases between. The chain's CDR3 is CASSPAGSALNTEAFF. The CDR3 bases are TGTGCCAGCAGCCCAGCGGGGTCCGCCTTGAACACTGAAGCTTTCTTT.

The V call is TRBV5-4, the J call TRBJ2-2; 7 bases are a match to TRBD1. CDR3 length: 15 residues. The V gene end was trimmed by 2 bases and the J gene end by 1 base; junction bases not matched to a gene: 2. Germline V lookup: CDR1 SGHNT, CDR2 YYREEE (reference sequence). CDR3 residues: CASSLWTGNTGELFF. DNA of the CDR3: TGTGCCAGCAGCTTATGGACAGGGAACACCGGGGAGCTGTTTTTT. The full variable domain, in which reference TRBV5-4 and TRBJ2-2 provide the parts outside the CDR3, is ETGVTQSPTHLIKTRGQQVTLRCSSQSGHNTVSWYQQALGQGPQFIFQYYREEENGRGNFPPRFSGLQFPNYSSELNVNALELDDSALYLCASSLWTGNTGELFFGEGSRLTVL.

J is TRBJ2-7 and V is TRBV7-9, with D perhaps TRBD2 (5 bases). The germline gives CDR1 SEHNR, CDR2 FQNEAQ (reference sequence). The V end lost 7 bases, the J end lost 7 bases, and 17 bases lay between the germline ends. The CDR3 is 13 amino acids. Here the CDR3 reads CASKKRSGREQYF. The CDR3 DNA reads TGTGCCAGCAAAAAGAGGAGCGGAAGGGAGCAGTACTTC.

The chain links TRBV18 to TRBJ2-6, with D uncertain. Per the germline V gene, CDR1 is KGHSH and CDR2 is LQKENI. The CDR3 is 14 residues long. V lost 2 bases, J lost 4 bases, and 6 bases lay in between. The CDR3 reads CASSPVHGANVLTF. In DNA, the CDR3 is TGTGCCAGCTCACCAGTACACGGGGCCAACGTCCTGACTTTC.

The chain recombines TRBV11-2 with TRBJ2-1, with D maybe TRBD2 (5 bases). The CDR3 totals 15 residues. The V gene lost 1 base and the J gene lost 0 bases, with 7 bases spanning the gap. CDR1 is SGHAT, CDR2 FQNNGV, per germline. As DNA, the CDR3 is TGTGCCAGCAGCTTAGTAAGCGGCTCCTACAATGAGCAGTTCTTC. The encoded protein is CASSLVSGSYNEQFF.

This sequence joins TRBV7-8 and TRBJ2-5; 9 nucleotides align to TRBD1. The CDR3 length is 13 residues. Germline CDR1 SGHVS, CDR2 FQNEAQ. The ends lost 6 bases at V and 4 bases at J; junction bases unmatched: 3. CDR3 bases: TGTGCCAGCAGACAGACAGGGGGAGAGACCCAGTACTTC. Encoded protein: CASRQTGGETQYF. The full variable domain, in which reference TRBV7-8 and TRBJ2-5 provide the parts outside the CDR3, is GAGVSQSPRYKVAKRGQDVALRCDPISGHVSLFWYQQALGQGPEFLTYFQNEAQLDKSGLPSDRFFAERPEGSVSTLKIQRTQQEDSAVYLCASRQTGGETQYFGPGTRLLVL.

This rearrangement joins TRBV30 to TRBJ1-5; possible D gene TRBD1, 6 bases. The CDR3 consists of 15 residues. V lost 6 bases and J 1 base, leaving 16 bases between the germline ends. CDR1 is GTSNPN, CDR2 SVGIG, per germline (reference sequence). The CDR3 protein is CACSLQGISNQPQHF. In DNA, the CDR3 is TGTGCCTGCTCACTCCAGGGGATAAGCAATCAGCCCCAGCATTTT.

CDR3 in DNA: TGTGCCAGCAGGTTCGACAGGACCTATGGCTACACCTTC. Translation: CASRFDRTYGYTF. The genes are TRBV6-6 and TRBJ1-2; maybe TRBD1 (6 bases). V lost 6 bases to trimming and J lost 4 bases, with 12 bases between them. Looked up from germline, CDR1 is MNHNY and CDR2 is SVGAGI (reference sequence). The CDR3 has 13 amino acids.